By frequency in the sample, the clone carrying this TCR beta chain is large. Its antigen is currently unknown. This sample is part of a study of vaccination and CD4 T cells after COVID-19. Study overall: Overlapping SARS-CoV-2, HCoV-NL63, HCoV-OC43 and HCoV-229E spike peptides were used to stimulate cells. Whole-study findings and limits: A median approximately 83% of convalescent patients' SARS-CoV-2-reactive clones emerged only after vaccination.

The treatment is: approximately 10-day PBMC culture with coronavirus spike peptide pools or control peptides (ViraFEST assay). With roughly 10 ug/ml peptide pools and roughly 9.4 IU/ml IL-2, PBMCs were cultured at fewer than 2.5 million per well. Fresh IL-2 medium was used to replace half of the medium on days 3 and 7. CD4+ T cells that had been cultured provided DNA sequenced with the Oncomine TCR Beta short-read assay. Via MiXCR, TCRdb re-called the PCR reads, giving one row per CDR3 protein. The sample includes some 8,000 distinct CDR3 sequences, under 20% of them seen just once. This specimen was CD4+ T cells from blood, cultured in vitro, taken after SARS-CoV-2 vaccination. The sequence derives from a human donor who had recovered from COVID-19.

The CDR3 nucleotides read TGTGCCGGCAGACAGGGGGGGATAGGGAACACCTTC. The encoded protein is CAGRQGGIGNTF. V and J are TRBV30 and TRBJ1-2, with TRBD1 identical over 9 bases. Germline V lookup: CDR1 GTSNPN, CDR2 SVGIG (reference sequence). V lost 8 bases to trimming and J lost 12 bases; unmatched junction nucleotides: 13. The CDR3 is 12 amino acids.